What follows are 12 T cell receptor beta chains derived from one specimen sequenced in a study of CD8 T cells in ankylosing spondylitis. TCRdb re-called the 5' RACE reads through MiXCR, storing one row per CDR3 protein. The table shows 200,000 to 250,000 distinct CDR3 sequences, with over 7% occurring only once. Material: blood, either unsorted or a sorted T cell fraction (not recorded which). These TCRs come from a female donor with ankylosing spondylitis or in good health (not recorded which).

This clonotype came up many times. The rearrangement joins TRBV7-3 to TRBJ2-5, with 9 positions matching TRBD2. The CDR3 runs 15 residues. J lost 4 bases, V lost 2 bases, and 5 bases had no gene match. Per germline, CDR1 SGHTA and CDR2 FQGTGA. The CDR3 sequence: CASSLVAGEGETQYF. The CDR3 DNA reads as TGTGCCAGCAGCTTAGTAGCGGGAGAGGGAGAGACCCAGTACTTC.

Many counts were recorded for this clonotype. V usage is TRBV29-1 and J usage is TRBJ1-1, with D perhaps matching TRBD1 (6 bases). The CDR3 length is 14 residues. V was cut by 7 bases and J by 5 bases, with 20 bases left in between. Germline V gives CDR1 SQVTM, CDR2 ANQGSEA. Written as DNA, the CDR3 is TGCAGCGCCCAAAGGGGACAAGGGGGAACTGAAGCTTTCTTT. Amino acids: CSAQRGQGGTEAFF. The full variable domain, rest sourced from reference TRBV29-1 and TRBJ1-1, is SAVISQKPSRDICQRGTSLTIQCQVDSQVTMMFWYRQQPGQSLTLIATANQGSEATYESGFVIDKFPISRPNLTFSTLTVSNMSPEDSSIYLCSAQRGQGGTEAFFGQGTRLTVV.

This clonotype was observed at least ten times. The rearrangement links TRBV29-1 to TRBJ2-1; possibly TRBD2 for D (7 bases). The germline gives CDR1 SQVTM, CDR2 ANQGSEA. This CDR3 contains 15 residues. Between the trimmed V and J ends, which lost 1 base and 2 bases, there was a span of 12 bases. DNA of the CDR3: TGCAGCGTTGAAGTGGGGGGGGCCCCCTACAATGAGCAGTTCTTC. Amino acids: CSVEVGGAPYNEQFF.

The rearrangement joins TRBV28 to TRBJ1-2; D is perhaps TRBD1 (6 bases). Per germline, CDR1 MDHEN and CDR2 SYDVKM. V lost 6 bases, J lost 4 bases, and 18 bases lay in between. The CDR3 loop spans 15 amino acids. Written as DNA, the CDR3 is TGTGCCAGCAGCCCTTCAGGGGTCCACCCCTATGGCTACACCTTC. Its protein product is CASSPSGVHPYGYTF.

About this clonotype: This clone may be a read error of a much larger clone one base away. This chain links TRBV29-1 with TRBJ2-7, with 10 bases that match TRBD2. Germline lookup yields CDR1 SQVTM and CDR2 ANQGSEA. This CDR3 spans 18 amino acids. CDR3 nucleotide sequence: TGCAGCGTTTGGGACGTCGAGTGGGCTAGCGGGAGCTCCTACGGGCAGTACTTC. Protein product: CSVWDVEWASGSSYGQYF.

In this sample, this clonotype turned up many times. V gene TRBV23-1 combines with J gene TRBJ2-5; unclear D gene. TRBV23-1 is an ORF for which the function is uncertain. The CDR3 has 14 residues. In DNA, the CDR3 is TGCGAACCAAAAAGGCAGTCATCCAGGGAGACCCAGTACTTC. It is translated as CEPKRQSSRETQYF.

About this clonotype itself: An end of the junction does not agree with germline; a read error may underlie this. This chain joins TRBV28 and TRBJ1-1, with D tentatively TRBD1 (5 bases). The CDR3 is made up of 15 amino acids. Germline V gene lookup returns CDR1 MDHEN and CDR2 SYDVKM. In DNA, the CDR3 is TGTGCCAGCGGTTTGACAGTGACCTCGAACACTGAAGCTTTCTTT. As protein: CASGLTVTSNTEAFF.

The V and J genes are TRBV2 and TRBJ2-7; 13 bases match TRBD2. Germline V CDR1 and CDR2: SNHLY, FYNNEI. V lost 3 bases, J lost 2 bases, and 4 bases stayed unmatched. The CDR3 loop spans 16 amino acids. The CDR3 loop reads CASSETSGRSAYEQYF. CDR3 in DNA: TGTGCCAGCAGTGAGACTAGCGGGAGGAGCGCCTACGAGCAGTACTTC.

The rearrangement uses TRBV29-1 and TRBJ2-5, with no clear D. Germline V gene data show CDR1 as SQVTM and CDR2 as ANQGSEA. There are 13 residues in the CDR3. With 6 bases removed from V and 2 bases from J, the gap between germline ends came to 13 bases. CDR3 bases: TGCAGCGTCGGTGTGGGCGGACAAGAGACCCAGTACTTC. Its translation is CSVGVGGQETQYF.

There are many counts of this clonotype. The chain joins TRBV24-1 to TRBJ1-2, with 7 bases lining up with TRBD1. The trim removed 3 bases at V and 5 bases at J, leaving 11 bases unmatched. This CDR3 comprises 16 residues. Germline lookup yields CDR1 KGHDR and CDR2 SFDVKD. The CDR3 DNA follows: TGTGCCACCAGTGATGGGAAGACCCCGGGACAGTATGGCTACACCTTC. This translates into CATSDGKTPGQYGYTF.

This clonotype was detected ten times or more. This chain uses TRBV4-3 with TRBJ2-2, with 10 bases aligning to TRBD2. Per the germline V gene, CDR1 is LGHNA and CDR2 is YSLEER. J lost 3 bases, V lost 0 bases, and 10 bases had no gene match. This CDR3 is 19 amino acids long. This chain's CDR3 is CASSQDHRRLAGDTGELFF. In nucleotides, the CDR3 is TGCGCCAGCAGCCAAGATCACCGTAGGCTAGCGGGGGACACCGGGGAGCTGTTTTTT.

This clonotype was observed a few times. The J gene is TRBJ2-4, the V gene TRBV28, with D unclear. The ends were cut back, 3 bases at V and 0 bases at J, with 15 bases in the middle. The germline CDR1 and CDR2 sequences are MDHEN and SYDVKM. The CDR3 has 17 amino acids. The CDR3 coding sequence is TGTGCCAGCAGTTTTGGGTCCGGCGTACTAGCCAAAAACATTCAGTACTTC. Protein product: CASSFGSGVLAKNIQYF.